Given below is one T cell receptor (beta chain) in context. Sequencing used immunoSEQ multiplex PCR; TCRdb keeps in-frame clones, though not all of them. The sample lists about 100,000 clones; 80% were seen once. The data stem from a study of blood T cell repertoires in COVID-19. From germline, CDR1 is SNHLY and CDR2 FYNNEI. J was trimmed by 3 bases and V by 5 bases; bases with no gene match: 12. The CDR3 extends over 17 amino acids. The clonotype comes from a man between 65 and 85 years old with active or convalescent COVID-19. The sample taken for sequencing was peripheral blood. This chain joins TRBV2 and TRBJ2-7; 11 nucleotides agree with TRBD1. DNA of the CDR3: TGTGCCAGCAGTTCAACTCGGGACAGGGGGTTGATCTACGAGCAGTACTTC. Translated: CASSSTRDRGLIYEQYF.